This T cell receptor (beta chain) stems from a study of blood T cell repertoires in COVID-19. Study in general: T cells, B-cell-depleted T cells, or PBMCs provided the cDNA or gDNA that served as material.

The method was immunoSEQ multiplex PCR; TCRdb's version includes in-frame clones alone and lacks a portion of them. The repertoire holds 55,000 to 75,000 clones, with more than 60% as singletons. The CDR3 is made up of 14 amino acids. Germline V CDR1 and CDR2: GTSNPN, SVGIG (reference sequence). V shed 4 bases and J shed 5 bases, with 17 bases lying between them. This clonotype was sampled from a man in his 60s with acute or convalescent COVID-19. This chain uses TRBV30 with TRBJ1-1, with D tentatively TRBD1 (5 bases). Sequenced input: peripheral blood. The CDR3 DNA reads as TGTGCCTGGACGACAGACCCATATGAGACTGAAGCTTTCTTT. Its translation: CAWTTDPYETEAFF.